This T cell receptor beta chain derives from a study of control samples from healthy donors and cancer patients (dated by TCRdb to the early 2020s). For this chain, trimming is 0 bases at the V end and 8 bases at the J end, and the number of junction bases without a gene match is 6. CDR1 and CDR2 are drawn from the germline V gene: SGHTA, FQGNSA. From the cysteine up to the phenylalanine, the CDR3 has a length of 16 residues. The retained sequence is limited to the CDR3, 48 bases, with the frame set at the first base. To note about this clone: The specificity of this receptor is unknown. The sample holds no much larger clone one base away, and base qualities are not on file.

The library was produced with the immunoSEQ multiplex PCR assay. In its TCRdb copy, this immuneACCESS table keeps in-frame sequences only and misses some clones. Where compared with another copy, unresolved V genes explain less than half of these, and the others have no known cause. The sample table holds approximately 54,000 clones, of which roughly 90% were seen once. Just under 40% of the sample comes from the top ten. The sequence is built from TRBV7-2 and TRBJ2-1, and 11 junctional nucleotides match TRBD1. This clonotype was sampled from a man aged 45-65 years with head and neck cancer. Sequencing was done on a sample of PBMCs. The CDR3 here reads CASSLAGTGGSYEQFF. The nucleotides read TGTGCCAGCAGCTTAGCCGGGACAGGGGGGAGCTATGAGCAGTTCTTC.